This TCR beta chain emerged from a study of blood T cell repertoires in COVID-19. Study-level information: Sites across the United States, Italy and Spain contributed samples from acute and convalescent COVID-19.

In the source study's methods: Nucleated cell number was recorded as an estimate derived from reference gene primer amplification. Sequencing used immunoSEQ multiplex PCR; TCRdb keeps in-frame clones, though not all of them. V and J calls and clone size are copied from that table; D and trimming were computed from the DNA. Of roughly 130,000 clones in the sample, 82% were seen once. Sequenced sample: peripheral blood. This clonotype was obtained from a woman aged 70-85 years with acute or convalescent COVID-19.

The CDR3 loop is CATSDSFLGGSETQYF. CDR3 coding DNA: TGTGCCACCAGTGATTCGTTCCTCGGGGGATCAGAGACCCAGTACTTC. The chain couples TRBV24-1 to TRBJ2-5; weak D call: TRBD2 (6 bases). The CDR3 contains 16 residues. V was pared by 2 bases and J by 4 bases, with 16 bases between. Looked up from germline, CDR1 is KGHDR and CDR2 is SFDVKD.